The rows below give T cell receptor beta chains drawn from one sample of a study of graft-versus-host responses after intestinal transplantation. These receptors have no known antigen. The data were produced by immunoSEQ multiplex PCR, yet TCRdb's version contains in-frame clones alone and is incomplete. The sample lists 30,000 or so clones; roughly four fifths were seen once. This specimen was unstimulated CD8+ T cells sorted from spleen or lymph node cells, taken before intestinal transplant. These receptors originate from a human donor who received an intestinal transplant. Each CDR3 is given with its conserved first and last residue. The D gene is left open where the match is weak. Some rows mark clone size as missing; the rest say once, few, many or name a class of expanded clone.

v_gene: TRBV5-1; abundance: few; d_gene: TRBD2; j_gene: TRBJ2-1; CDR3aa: CASSPFSGSYNEQFF; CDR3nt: TGCGCCAGCAGCCCCTTTAGCGGGAGCTACAATGAGCAGTTCTTC
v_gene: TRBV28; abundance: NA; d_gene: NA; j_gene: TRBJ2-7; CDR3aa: CASSQTGSHDYEQYF; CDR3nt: TGTGCCAGCAGTCAAACAGGGAGCCACGACTACGAGCAGTACTTC
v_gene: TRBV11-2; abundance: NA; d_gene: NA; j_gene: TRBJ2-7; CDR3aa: CASSWGPRHEQYF; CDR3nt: TGTGCCAGCAGCTGGGGGCCAAGACACGAGCAGTACTTC
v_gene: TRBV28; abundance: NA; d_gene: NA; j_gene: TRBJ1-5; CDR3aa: CASSFARRQYNQPQHF; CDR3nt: TGTGCCAGCAGTTTTGCACGACGACAGTACAATCAGCCCCAGCATTTT
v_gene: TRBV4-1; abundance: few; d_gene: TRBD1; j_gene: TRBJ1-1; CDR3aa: CASSDVQGVNTEAFF; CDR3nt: TGCGCCAGCAGCGACGTACAGGGGGTGAACACTGAAGCTTTCTTT
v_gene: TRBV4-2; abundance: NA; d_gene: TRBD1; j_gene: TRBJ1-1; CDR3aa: CASSQDWDRGDDAAFF; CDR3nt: TGTGCCAGCAGCCAAGATTGGGACAGGGGGGATGATGCAGCTTTCTTT
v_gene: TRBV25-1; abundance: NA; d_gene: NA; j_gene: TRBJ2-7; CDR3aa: CASSADISYEQYF; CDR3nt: TGTGCCAGCAGTGCGGACATCTCCTACGAGCAGTACTTC
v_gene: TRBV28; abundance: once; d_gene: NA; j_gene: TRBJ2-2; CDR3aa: CASSLSDPTGELFF; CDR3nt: TGTGCCAGCAGTTTAAGCGACCCAACCGGGGAGCTGTTTTTT
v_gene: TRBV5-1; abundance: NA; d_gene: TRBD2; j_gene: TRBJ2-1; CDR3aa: CASSWTSGREDNEQFF; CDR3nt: TGCGCCAGCAGCTGGACTAGCGGGAGGGAAGACAATGAGCAGTTCTTC
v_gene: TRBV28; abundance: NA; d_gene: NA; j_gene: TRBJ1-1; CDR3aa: CASSQYHLWGQGTEAFF; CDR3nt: TGTGCCAGCAGCCAATACCACCTTTGGGGCCAGGGCACTGAAGCTTTCTTT
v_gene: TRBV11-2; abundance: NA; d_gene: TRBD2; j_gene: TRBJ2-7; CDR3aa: CASSPPDGRKPREQYF; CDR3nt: TGTGCCAGCAGCCCCCCCGACGGGAGGAAACCCCGCGAGCAGTACTTC
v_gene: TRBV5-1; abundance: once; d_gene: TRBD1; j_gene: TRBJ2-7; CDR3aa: CASSGPGQGNYEQYF; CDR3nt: TGCGCCAGCAGCGGACCGGGACAGGGAAACTACGAGCAGTACTTC
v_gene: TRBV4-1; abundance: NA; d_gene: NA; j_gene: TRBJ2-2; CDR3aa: CASSQDPLWPNTGELFF; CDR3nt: TGCGCCAGCAGCCAAGATCCCCTTTGGCCGAACACCGGGGAGCTGTTTTTT
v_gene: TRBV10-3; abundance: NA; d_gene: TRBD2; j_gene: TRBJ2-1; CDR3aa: CAIQAPSGGAGESNEQFF; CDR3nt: TGTGCCATCCAGGCGCCTAGCGGGGGGGCCGGAGAATCCAATGAGCAGTTCTTC
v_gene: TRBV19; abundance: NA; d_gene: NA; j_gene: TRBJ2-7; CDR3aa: CASSIDNNSYEQYF; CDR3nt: TGTGCCAGTAGTATAGATAACAACTCCTACGAGCAGTACTTC
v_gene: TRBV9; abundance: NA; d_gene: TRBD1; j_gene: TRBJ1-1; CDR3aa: CASSIDRGATEAFF; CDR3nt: TGTGCCAGCAGCATCGACAGGGGTGCAACTGAAGCTTTCTTT
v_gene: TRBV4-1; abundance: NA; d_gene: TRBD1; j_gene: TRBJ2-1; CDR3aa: CASSQEPTGGNEQFF; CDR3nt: TGCGCCAGCAGCCAAGAGCCAACAGGGGGAAATGAGCAGTTCTTC
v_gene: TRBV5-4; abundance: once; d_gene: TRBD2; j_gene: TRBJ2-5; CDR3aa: CASSFRLAGGGLETQYF; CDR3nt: TGTGCCAGCAGCTTCAGACTAGCGGGAGGAGGGTTGGAGACCCAGTACTTC
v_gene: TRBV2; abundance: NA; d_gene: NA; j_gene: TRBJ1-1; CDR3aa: CASSVAALNTEAFF; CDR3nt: TGTGCCAGCAGTGTGGCGGCTTTGAACACTGAAGCTTTCTTT
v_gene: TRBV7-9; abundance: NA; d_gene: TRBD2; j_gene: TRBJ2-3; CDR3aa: CASSSLAGGTDTQYF; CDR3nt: TGTGCCAGCAGCTCCTTAGCGGGGGGAACAGATACGCAGTATTTT
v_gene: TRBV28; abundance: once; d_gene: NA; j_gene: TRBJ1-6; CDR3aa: CASSGRSSYNSPLHF; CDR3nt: TGTGCCAGCAGTGGGAGGAGCTCCTATAATTCACCCCTCCACTTT
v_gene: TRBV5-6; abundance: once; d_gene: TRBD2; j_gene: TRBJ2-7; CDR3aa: CASSPGVSGYYEQYF; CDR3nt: TGTGCCAGCAGCCCGGGGGTTAGCGGGTACTACGAGCAGTACTTC
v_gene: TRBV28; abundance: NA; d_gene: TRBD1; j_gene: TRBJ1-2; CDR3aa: CASSVMGQGALGYTF; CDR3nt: TGTGCCAGCAGTGTCATGGGACAGGGGGCGCTTGGCTACACCTTC
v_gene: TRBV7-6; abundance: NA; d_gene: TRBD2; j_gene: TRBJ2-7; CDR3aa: CASSLGLAGGPSYEQYF; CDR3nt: TGTGCCAGCAGCCTTGGACTAGCGGGGGGGCCCTCCTACGAGCAGTACTTC
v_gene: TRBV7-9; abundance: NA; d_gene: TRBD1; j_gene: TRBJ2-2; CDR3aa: CASSARDSFAGELFF; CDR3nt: TGTGCCAGCAGCGCTCGGGACAGTTTCGCCGGGGAGCTGTTTTTT